This TCR beta chain was retrieved from a study of blood T cell repertoires in COVID-19. The wider study: COVID-19 samples, acute and convalescent, were from the United States, Italy and Spain. T cells, B-cell-depleted T cells, or PBMCs supplied cDNA or gDNA.

The V segment lost 2 bases and the J segment 2 bases; nucleotides outside the gene matches: 3. The CDR3 contains 14 residues. Germline V gives CDR1 MNHNS, CDR2 SASEGT. How the authors handled the data: Reference gene primer amplification in the assay estimated nucleated cell counts. Only in-frame clones appear in the TCRdb table, and some are missing; sequencing was by immunoSEQ multiplex PCR. V, J and clone size derive from that table, while D and trimming were established from the DNA sequence. The sample holds 100,000 to 150,000 clones, 88% seen once. This receptor was obtained from a man aged 65 to 85 with active COVID-19. The V and J genes are TRBV6-1 and TRBJ2-7; 7 bases are a match to TRBD1. The sequenced sample was peripheral blood. DNA of the CDR3: TGTGCCAGCAGTGAATGGGACAGTACCTACGAGCAGTACTTC. Amino acids: CASSEWDSTYEQYF.